This T cell receptor (beta chain) is drawn from a study of CD8 T cells in Susac syndrome. About this clonotype itself: Its antigen is currently unknown.

Trimming left V 1 base short and J 0 bases short, with 12 bases between. Germline lookup yields CDR1 SEHNR and CDR2 FQNEAQ (reference sequence). The CDR3 consists of 16 residues. From blood CD8+ and CD4+ T cells, TCR beta sequences were generated. The TEMRA cells underwent FACS enrichment, while the CD8+ and CD4+ T cells underwent negative isolation. Findings of the study overall: Acknowledgment was made by the study that its TCR sequencing and HLA analysis involved a relatively small number of individuals.

About 0.45 to 1 ug RNA was reverse transcribed with random hexamers. Each CDR3 protein is one row after TCRdb ran MiXCR on the immunoSEQ multiplex PCR reads. Of over 300,000 distinct CDR3 sequences in the sample, under 95% were seen once. Sequenced sample: CD4+ T cells from PBMCs. The receptor's source is a human donor with multiple sclerosis. This chain joins TRBV7-9 and TRBJ1-1; no firm D call. The CDR3 DNA follows: TGTGCCAGCAGCTTAGACCCAGGACTCTTGAACACTGAAGCTTTCTTT. This sequence encodes CASSLDPGLLNTEAFF.